The 11 T cell receptor beta chains below all came from one sample that was sequenced in a study of blood T cell repertoires in COVID-19. The repertoire was sequenced with immunoSEQ multiplex PCR; TCRdb's copy has only in-frame clones and lacks some. The sample yields about 210,000 clones, 75% to 90% seen once. Specimen: PBMCs or T cells enriched from blood (not recorded which). Receptors were obtained from a middle-aged man who had recovered from COVID-19.

The chain carries TRBV5-4 and TRBJ2-3; 7 nucleotides line up with TRBD1. Germline V gene data show CDR1 as SGHNT and CDR2 as YYREEE (reference sequence). The CDR3 loop spans 14 amino acids. With V trimmed by 3 bases and J by 7 bases, 8 bases remained unmatched. In DNA form, the CDR3 reads TGTGCCAGCAGCTCGGACAGGAGATTAAATACGCAGTATTTT. Translated: CASSSDRRLNTQYF. Drawing the rest from reference TRBV5-4 and TRBJ2-3, the complete variable domain is ETGVTQSPTHLIKTRGQQVTLRCSSQSGHNTVSWYQQALGQGPQFIFQYYREEENGRGNFPPRFSGLQFPNYSSELNVNALELDDSALYLCASSSDRRLNTQYFGPGTRLTVL.

This chain links TRBV19 with TRBJ1-2; 9 nucleotides match TRBD1. The CDR3 spans 14 residues. Germline values: CDR1 LNHDA, CDR2 SQIVND (reference sequence). The V gene end was trimmed by 5 bases and the J gene end by 5 bases; junction bases not matched to a gene: 6. CDR3 bases: TGTGCCAGTAGTCAACCGGGACAGGGATATGGCTACACCTTC. Translating gives CASSQPGQGYGYTF.

The CDR3 here is CASSHPQPGLAETVQETQYF. CDR3 sequence (DNA): TGTGCCAGCAGCCATCCCCAGCCGGGACTAGCAGAAACCGTCCAAGAGACCCAGTACTTC. The gene calls are TRBV4-2 and TRBJ2-5; 9 nucleotides match TRBD2. The CDR3 has 20 residues. Germline assignment: CDR1 LGHNA and CDR2 YNFKEQ. Trimming removed 3 bases from V and 1 base from J; junction bases left unmatched: 18.

This chain links TRBV6-5 with TRBJ2-7; D is perhaps TRBD1 (5 bases). Germline V gene data show CDR1 as MNHEY and CDR2 as SVGAGI. V gave up 2 bases and J gave up 1 base, with 12 bases separating them. This CDR3 is 15 amino acids long. The CDR3 loop is CASSYDSSSSYEQYF. The CDR3 coding sequence is TGTGCCAGCAGTTACGACAGCTCGTCGTCCTACGAGCAGTACTTC.

The chain couples TRBV9 to TRBJ1-2, with D tentatively TRBD1 (6 bases). CDR3 length: 15 amino acids. V was cut by 3 bases and J by 3 bases, with 15 bases left in between. Germline assignment: CDR1 SGDLS and CDR2 YYNGEE. CDR3 in amino acids: CASSASGQGHYGYTF. CDR3 coding DNA: TGTGCCAGCAGCGCTAGCGGTCAGGGGCACTATGGCTACACCTTC.

V is TRBV7-9 and J is TRBJ1-1; D possibly corresponds to TRBD1 (6 bases). The CDR3 loop spans 13 amino acids. Trimming cost V 5 bases and J 4 bases, with 11 bases left between them. Germline V gene lookup returns CDR1 SEHNR and CDR2 FQNEAQ (reference sequence). CDR3 coding DNA: TGTGCCAGCAGCCCTGGGGGGGCCACTGAAGCTTTCTTT. Translating it yields CASSPGGATEAFF.

This chain joins TRBV4-3 and TRBJ2-3; 9 nucleotides match TRBD2. V shed 6 bases, J shed 5 bases, and the junction held 12 bases outside the gene matches. CDR3 size: 16 residues. Germline V gives CDR1 LGHNA, CDR2 YSLEER. The CDR3: CASSRGDSGGQDTQYF. The DNA of the CDR3 is TGCGCCAGCAGTCGGGGGGATAGCGGGGGCCAAGATACGCAGTATTTT.

The V and J genes are TRBV4-2 and TRBJ2-1; D ambiguous. The CDR3 is made up of 14 amino acids. CDR1 and CDR2 from the germline V gene are LGHNA and YNFKEQ. V was cut by 0 bases and J by 6 bases, with 9 bases left in between. This CDR3 reads CASSQEPLINEQFF. The CDR3 DNA sequence: TGTGCCAGCAGCCAAGAACCACTAATCAATGAGCAGTTCTTC.

The chain uses TRBV19 and TRBJ2-2; 15 positions agree with TRBD2. CDR1 and CDR2 from the germline V gene are LNHDA and SQIVND (reference sequence). The CDR3 loop spans 14 amino acids. V trimming: 8 bases; J trimming: 5 bases; junction bases outside the gene matches: 0. The CDR3 DNA is TGTGCCAGTGGACTAGCGGGAGGGACCGGGGAGCTGTTTTTT. Translated: CASGLAGGTGELFF. Together with reference TRBV19 and TRBJ2-2, the CDR3 gives the full variable domain: DGGITQSPKYLFRKEGQNVTLSCEQNLNHDAMYWYRQDPGQGLRLIYYSQIVNDFQKGDIAEGYSVSREKKESFPLTVTSAQKNPTAFYLCASGLAGGTGELFFGEGSRLTVL.

The table lists this clone with many counts. The gene calls are TRBV4-1 and TRBJ2-7; TRBD2 aligns across 8 bases. Germline trimming cut 0 bases from V and 3 bases from J; bases unmatched to any gene: 7. Germline V gives CDR1 MGHRA, CDR2 YSYEKL. The CDR3 is made up of 16 amino acids. The CDR3 reads CASSQDEGTRLYEQYF. The CDR3 DNA reads TGCGCCAGCAGCCAAGATGAGGGGACTAGGCTCTACGAGCAGTACTTC.

This chain uses TRBV2 with TRBJ2-3; the match to TRBD2 covers 14 bases. The ends lost 4 bases at V and 1 base at J; junction bases unmatched: 1. The CDR3 spans 16 residues. Germline V gene lookup returns CDR1 SNHLY and CDR2 FYNNEI. This chain's CDR3 is CASSVGLAGGTDTQYF. The CDR3 DNA reads as TGTGCCAGCAGTGTGGGACTAGCGGGAGGCACAGATACGCAGTATTTT. Full variable domain (remainder filled in from reference TRBV2 and TRBJ2-3): EPEVTQTPSHQVTQMGQEVILRCVPISNHLYFYWYRQILGQKVEFLVSFYNNEISEKSEIFDDQFSVERPDGSNFTLKIRSTKLEDSAMYFCASSVGLAGGTDTQYFGPGTRLTVL.